The 5 T cell receptor beta chains reported below all come from one sample, sequenced in a study of CD8 T cells in ankylosing spondylitis (dated 2017 in TCRdb). The library was made by 5' RACE. Sequencer: Illumina HiSeq 2500. Using fastp at Q25 and MiXCR, TCRdb reprocessed the public reads and kept productive beta chains. When rows share a CDR3 protein, they turn into one entry using the most common DNA and genes. The sample has 200,000 to 250,000 distinct CDR3 sequences on record, 25% to 30% of them singletons. Together, the top ten hold approximately 6.6% of the sample. The specimen sequenced was blood, either unsorted or a sorted T cell fraction (not recorded which). The receptors originated from a male donor with ankylosing spondylitis or in good health (not recorded which).

This clonotype showed up just a few times. The V call is TRBV7-2, the J call TRBJ2-5; D perhaps matches TRBD1 (6 bases). CDR3 size: 15 residues. V was clipped by 1 base and J by 1 base, with 10 bases between them. The V gene's germline CDR1 is SGHTA and CDR2 FQGNSA. The CDR3 nucleotides read TGTGCCAGCAGCTTAGGGACAGTTCTCCAAGAGACCCAGTACTTC. Encoded protein: CASSLGTVLQETQYF.

This clonotype has at least ten counts. The chain has TRBV5-1 and TRBJ2-5, with 11 bases matching TRBD2. The CDR3 length is 16 residues. Per the germline V gene, CDR1 is SGHRS and CDR2 is YFSETQ. V shed 1 base and J 5 bases; nucleotides not matched to a gene: 7. CDR3 nucleotides: TGCGCCAGCAGCTTGTTGACTAGCGGGGAGGTTGAGACCCAGTACTTC. As protein: CASSLLTSGEVETQYF.

In its sample, this clonotype was seen many times. The rearrangement joins TRBV20-1 to TRBJ2-5; TRBD2 is a possible D gene (5 bases). The ends were cut back, 5 bases at V and 3 bases at J, with 13 bases in the middle. The length of the CDR3 is 13 residues. Per the germline V gene, CDR1 is DFQATT and CDR2 is SNEGSKA (reference sequence). The CDR3 region is CSALATFEETQYF. The DNA for the CDR3 is TGCAGTGCTCTAGCTACCTTCGAAGAGACCCAGTACTTC.

The chain couples TRBV20-1 to TRBJ2-3, with TRBD2 identical over 9 bases. This CDR3 has 16 amino acids. Germline lookup yields CDR1 DFQATT and CDR2 SNEGSKA (reference sequence). With 3 bases clipped from V and 5 bases from J, the junction kept 12 bases outside the gene matches. This CDR3 is CSASGRAGGLGDTQYF. In DNA form, the CDR3 reads TGCAGTGCTAGTGGCCGCGCGGGAGGGCTAGGAGATACGCAGTATTTT.

V is TRBV4-2 and J is TRBJ2-1; 13 nucleotides agree with TRBD2. Trimming removed 4 bases from V and 5 bases from J; junction bases left unmatched: 11. Germline loops: CDR1 LGHNA, CDR2 YNFKEQ. This CDR3 has 18 residues. CDR3 DNA: TGTGCCAGCAGCCGGACGATGGCACTAGCGGGGGGGAACAATGAGCAGTTCTTC. Protein product: CASSRTMALAGGNNEQFF.